These T cell receptor beta chains were read from a single sample in a study of monozygotic twins with cystic fibrosis. Clones were read by immunoSEQ multiplex PCR, and TCRdb kept only the in-frame ones, dropping some. Of around 26,000 clones listed, approximately 96% are singletons. Material: blood. The receptor source for this set is a girl aged 2-9 years with cystic fibrosis. The CDR3 runs from the conserved cysteine through the conserved F or W. A D gene is named only where the DNA matches it firmly. Rows may omit the clone size; those that give it use once, few, many or a size class.

CDR3: CAWSLAGGLSNYGYTF
DNA: TGTGCCTGGAGCCTAGCGGGGGGACTTTCTAACTATGGCTACACCTTC
J: TRBJ1-2
size: NA
V: TRBV30
D: NA

CDR3: CASSLARGQASYEQYF
DNA: TGTGCCAGCAGCTTGGCCCGGGGGCAGGCTTCCTACGAGCAGTACTTC
J: TRBJ2-7
size: NA
V: TRBV5-4
D: NA

CDR3: CASKGAGQETQYF
DNA: TGTGCCAGCAAAGGGGCGGGACAAGAGACCCAGTACTTC
J: TRBJ2-5
size: NA
V: TRBV28
D: NA

CDR3: CASSYSKNLFSYEQYF
DNA: TGTGCCAGCAGTTACTCGAAAAACTTATTCTCCTACGAGCAGTACTTC
J: TRBJ2-7
size: NA
V: TRBV6-5
D: NA

CDR3: CASSYGVSTNEKLFF
DNA: TGTGCCAGCAGCTATGGGGTTTCCACTAATGAAAAACTGTTTTTT
J: TRBJ1-4
size: once
V: TRBV14
D: NA

CDR3: CASSRQGRQPQHF
DNA: TGTGCCAGCAGTCGACAGGGGCGACAGCCCCAGCATTTT
J: TRBJ1-5
size: NA
V: TRBV6-6
D: TRBD1

CDR3: CASSEIYAASTDTQYF
DNA: TGTGCCAGCAGCGAGATCTACGCGGCTAGCACAGATACGCAGTATTTT
J: TRBJ2-3
size: NA
V: TRBV7-3
D: NA

CDR3: CASMGLAAYEQYF
DNA: TGTGCCAGCATGGGACTAGCGGCCTACGAGCAGTACTTC
J: TRBJ2-7
size: NA
V: TRBV2
D: TRBD2

CDR3: CASRWTSGSKDEQFF
DNA: TGTGCCAGCAGATGGACTAGCGGGAGTAAGGATGAGCAGTTCTTC
J: TRBJ2-1
size: NA
V: TRBV28
D: TRBD2

CDR3: CAWSGGQGATGNTIYF
DNA: TGTGCCTGGAGTGGGGGCCAGGGGGCTACTGGAAACACCATATATTTT
J: TRBJ1-3
size: NA
V: TRBV30
D: TRBD1

CDR3: CASSRISGLTGELFF
DNA: TGTGCCAGCAGCCGAATTAGCGGACTCACCGGGGAGCTGTTTTTT
J: TRBJ2-2
size: NA
V: TRBV11-3
D: NA

CDR3: CASSPASSDEQYF
DNA: TGCGCCAGCAGCCCGGCTTCTAGCGACGAGCAGTACTTC
J: TRBJ2-7
size: once
V: TRBV4-1
D: NA

CDR3: CSVQALRGQPQHF
DNA: TGCAGCGTTCAAGCCTTAAGGGGTCAGCCCCAGCATTTT
J: TRBJ1-5
size: NA
V: TRBV29-1
D: NA

CDR3: CSVDLAAGEQYF
DNA: TGCAGCGTTGACTTGGCAGCAGGTGAGCAGTACTTC
J: TRBJ2-7
size: NA
V: TRBV29-1
D: NA

CDR3: CASGWTSGYEQYF
DNA: TGTGCCAGCGGATGGACTAGCGGATACGAGCAGTACTTC
J: TRBJ2-7
size: NA
V: TRBV28
D: TRBD2

CDR3: CASSSTGEPNTEAFF
DNA: TGTGCCAGCAGTTCAACAGGAGAACCGAACACTGAAGCTTTCTTT
J: TRBJ1-1
size: NA
V: TRBV28
D: NA

CDR3: CASSLASGGSGANVLTF
DNA: TGTGCCAGCAGCTTAGCGTCGGGAGGCTCTGGGGCCAACGTCCTGACTTTC
J: TRBJ2-6
size: NA
V: TRBV7-8
D: TRBD2

CDR3: CASSMTGNNEQFF
DNA: TGTGCCAGTAGTATGACAGGGAACAATGAGCAGTTCTTC
J: TRBJ2-1
size: NA
V: TRBV19
D: TRBD1

CDR3: CAWEKYDNYGYTF
DNA: TGTGCCTGGGAGAAGTATGATAACTATGGCTACACCTTC
J: TRBJ1-2
size: NA
V: TRBV30
D: NA

CDR3: CASSRTGAGTEAFF
DNA: TGTGCCAGCAGCCGGACCGGGGCCGGAACTGAAGCTTTCTTT
J: TRBJ1-1
size: NA
V: TRBV9
D: NA

CDR3: CCVHFRNRDEQFF
DNA: TGCTGCGTCCATTTTAGGAATCGCGATGAGCAGTTCTTC
J: TRBJ2-1
size: NA
V: TRBV29-1
D: NA

CDR3: CASSLSVSTDTQYF
DNA: TGTGCCAGCAGTTTATCGGTTAGCACAGATACGCAGTATTTT
J: TRBJ2-3
size: NA
V: TRBV27
D: NA

CDR3: CASSLEYGIRSEQFF
DNA: TGTGCCAGCAGCTTAGAGTATGGAATCCGGAGTGAGCAGTTCTTC
J: TRBJ2-1
size: NA
V: TRBV7-2
D: NA

CDR3: CASSLSLAGPYNEQFF
DNA: TGTGCCAGCAGCTTAAGTCTAGCGGGGCCCTACAATGAGCAGTTCTTC
J: TRBJ2-1
size: once
V: TRBV11-2
D: TRBD2